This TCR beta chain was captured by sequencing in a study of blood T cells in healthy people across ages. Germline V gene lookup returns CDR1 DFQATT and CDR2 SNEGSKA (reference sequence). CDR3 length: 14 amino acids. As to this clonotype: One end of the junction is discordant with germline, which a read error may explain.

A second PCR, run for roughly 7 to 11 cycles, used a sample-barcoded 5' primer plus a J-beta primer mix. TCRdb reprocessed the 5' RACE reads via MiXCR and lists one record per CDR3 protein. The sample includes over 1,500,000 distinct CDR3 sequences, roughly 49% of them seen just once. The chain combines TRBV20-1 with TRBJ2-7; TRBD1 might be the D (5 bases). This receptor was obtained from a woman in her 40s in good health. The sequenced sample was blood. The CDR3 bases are TGCAGTGCTATTAATCCCAGGGCCTCCTACGGGCAGTACTTC. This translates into CSAINPRASYGQYF.